These 25 T cell receptor beta chains came from one sample sequenced in a study of molecular identifiers for immune sequencing clone quantification. TCRdb processed the PCR reads anew with MiXCR; each CDR3 protein has one entry. The sample has some 590,000 distinct CDR3 sequences, about 25% seen once. Material: naive CD8+ T cells from blood, with Jurkat cell RNA spiked in. Subset here: FACS-sorted CD8+CD4-CCR7+CD45RA+ naive T cells. These receptors were obtained from a human donor in good health. Some libraries in this study had Jurkat cell RNA spiked in.

Only a few counts were recorded for this clonotype. The chain couples TRBV7-9 to TRBJ2-7; tentative D call: TRBD2 (6 bases). This CDR3 is built from 14 residues. The germline gives CDR1 SEHNR, CDR2 FQNEAQ (reference sequence). V was pared by 5 bases and J by 6 bases, with 17 bases between. Written as DNA, the CDR3 is TGTGCCAGCAGCACACATGTCGGAGGGTTCGAGCAGTACTTC. It is translated as CASSTHVGGFEQYF.

In the case of this clonotype: It may be a read error: a sequence one base away is much more abundant. V and J are TRBV3-1 and TRBJ2-5; TRBD1 might be the D (5 bases). CDR1 and CDR2 (germline): LGHDT, YNNKEL (reference sequence). This CDR3 has 16 residues. The CDR3 sequence is CASGQYTGKSAETQYF. As DNA, the CDR3 is TGTGCCAGCGGCCAATACACAGGCAAATCGGCAGAGACCCAGTACTTC.

A few counts support this clonotype. This sequence joins TRBV15 and TRBJ2-3; 7 bases are a match to TRBD2. The CDR3 has 18 amino acids. Germline lookup yields CDR1 LNHNV and CDR2 YYDKDF (reference sequence). V was pared by 0 bases and J by 2 bases, with 11 bases of the junction left unmatched. The CDR3 DNA sequence: TGTGCCACCAGCAGAGAAGGGGAGGGCTCCCCCCCCACAGATACGCAGTATTTT. Protein: CATSREGEGSPPTDTQYF.

Concerning this clonotype: A junction boundary mismatches the germline segment, possibly from a read error. The genes are TRBV7-9 and TRBJ2-1; D is perhaps TRBD2 (6 bases). The CDR3 runs to 15 residues. Germline assignment: CDR1 SEHNR and CDR2 FQNEAQ (reference sequence). The DNA for the CDR3 is TGTGCCAGCAGATCGGGACTGAGCTCCTACAATAAGCAGTTCTTC. It yields the protein CASRSGLSSYNKQFF.

For this clonotype: Germline is not matched at one junction end, which may reflect a read error. The chain has TRBV28 and TRBJ2-1; 7 bases are shared with TRBD2. Germline assignment: CDR1 MDHEN and CDR2 SYDVKM. The length of the CDR3 is 15 residues. The CDR3 spells CAGSLWRELGNEQFF. The CDR3 region has the DNA TGTGCCGGCAGTTTATGGCGGGAGCTGGGCAATGAGCAGTTCTTC. The whole variable domain, filled in from reference TRBV28 and TRBJ2-1, reads DVKVTQSSRYLVKRTGEKVFLECVQDMDHENMFWYRQDPGLGLRLIYFSYDVKMKEKGDIPEGYSVSREKKERFSLILESASTNQTSMYLCAGSLWRELGNEQFFGPGTRLTVL.

Comments on this clonotype: The CDR3 does not close with the conserved phenylalanine or tryptophan, likely indicating a read error. The V call is TRBV7-9, the J call TRBJ2-7, with a tentative D call TRBD1 (5 bases). This CDR3 is 16 amino acids long. Trimming cost V 2 bases and J 0 bases, with 14 bases left between them. Looked up from germline, CDR1 is SEHNR and CDR2 is FQNEAQ (reference sequence). The CDR3 protein is CASSLQTQGNSYEQYL. The CDR3, as DNA: TGTGCCAGCAGCTTACAGACGCAGGGCAACTCCTACGAGCAGTACCTC.

V and J are TRBV3-1 and TRBJ2-1, with 7 bases fitting TRBD2. This CDR3 region has 16 residues. Trimming cost V 4 bases and J 6 bases; bases outside gene matches: 12. In germline, CDR1 is LGHDT, CDR2 YNNKEL (reference sequence). In DNA form, the CDR3 reads TGTGCCAGCAGCCCAGCGCTGGCGGGAGTTAGCAATGAGCAGTTCTTC. The encoded protein is CASSPALAGVSNEQFF.

The chain carries TRBV27 and TRBJ2-7, with no clear D. Trimming cost V 8 bases and J 0 bases, with 8 bases left between them. CDR3 length: 12 amino acids. The germline CDR1 and CDR2 sequences are MNHEY and SMNVEV (reference sequence). The CDR3 protein is CASRDDSYEQYF. DNA of the CDR3: TGTGCCAGCCGCGATGACTCCTACGAGCAGTACTTC.

This rearrangement joins TRBV28 to TRBJ1-5; D not resolved. With 4 bases removed from V and 1 base from J, the gap between germline ends came to 17 bases. This CDR3 has 17 amino acids. Germline loops: CDR1 MDHEN, CDR2 SYDVKM. The CDR3 region has the DNA TGTGCCAGCAGTTCCAGACTTGAGGGAGGGAGCAATCAGCCCCAGCATTTT. This codes for CASSSRLEGGSNQPQHF.

This clonotype has just a few counts. This chain connects TRBV24-1 to TRBJ1-4; a possible D gene is TRBD1 (5 bases). In germline, CDR1 is KGHDR, CDR2 SFDVKD. Trimming left V 2 bases short and J 11 bases short, with 11 bases between. The CDR3 extends over 13 amino acids. The CDR3: CATSDSNSGKLFF. The DNA of the CDR3 is TGTGCCACCAGTGATTCAAACTCAGGGAAACTGTTTTTT.

This clonotype was recorded at least ten times. The gene calls are TRBV7-2 and TRBJ2-1, with 7 bases lining up with TRBD2. Germline V gene data show CDR1 as SGHTA and CDR2 as FQGNSA. The CDR3 is 14 residues long. V dropped 2 bases and J dropped 10; count of bases not matched to a gene: 8. CDR3 nucleotide sequence: TGTGCCAGCAGCTTATTTCTGGGAGGGGAAGAGCAGTTCTTC. Amino acid sequence: CASSLFLGGEEQFF.

Only a few counts were recorded for this clonotype. The chain carries TRBV12-3 or TRBV12-4 and TRBJ2-5, with D perhaps matching TRBD1 or TRBD2 (5 bases each). V gave up 7 bases and J gave up 0 bases, with 18 bases separating them. This CDR3 has 16 residues. The CDR3 region is CASTHGGIPYQETQYF. CDR3 coding DNA: TGTGCCAGCACCCATGGGGGAATACCGTACCAAGAGACCCAGTACTTC.

In regard to this clonotype: At one end the junction does not follow the germline gene, possibly because of a read error. This sequence joins TRBV3-1 and TRBJ1-1; D unresolved. The CDR3 sequence is 14 residues long. Germline assignment: CDR1 LGHDT and CDR2 YNNKEL (reference sequence). The chain's CDR3 is CASGQEAGDTEAFF. CDR3 sequence (DNA): TGTGCCAGCGGCCAAGAAGCAGGTGACACTGAAGCTTTCTTT. The variable domain in full, with the rest retrieved from reference TRBV3-1 and TRBJ1-1, is DTAVSQTPKYLVTQMGNDKSIKCEQNLGHDTMYWYKQDSKKFLKIMFSYNNKELIINETVPNRFSPKSPDKAHLNLHINSLELGDSAVYFCASGQEAGDTEAFFGQGTRLTVV.

This clonotype occurred a few times. V gene TRBV4-1 combines with J gene TRBJ2-7; the D gene could be TRBD1 or TRBD2 (6 bases each). Trimming stripped 0 bases from V and 6 bases from J, with 18 bases between. The CDR3 extends over 16 amino acids. In germline, CDR1 is MGHRA, CDR2 YSYEKL. The DNA of the CDR3 is TGCGCCAGCAGCCAAGATGGTGGGGGGCGCCTAGGCGAGCAGTACTTC. Residues: CASSQDGGGRLGEQYF.

At least ten counts were recorded for this clonotype. The chain recombines TRBV7-2 with TRBJ1-1; D is unresolved. This CDR3 comprises 13 residues. Between the trimmed V and J ends, which lost 3 bases and 0 bases, there was a span of 5 bases. In germline, CDR1 is SGHTA, CDR2 FQGNSA. The CDR3 DNA reads as TGTGCCAGCAGCTTTTGGTTGAACACTGAAGCTTTCTTT. The encoded protein is CASSFWLNTEAFF.

At least ten counts were recorded for this clonotype. The J gene is TRBJ2-7, the V gene TRBV5-1; 10 nucleotides line up with TRBD1. The CDR3 length is 12 residues. The germline V gene encodes CDR1 SGHRS and CDR2 YFSETQ. The trim removed 8 bases at V and 3 bases at J, leaving 2 bases unmatched. The CDR3 sequence is CASGTGDYEQYF. CDR3 nucleotides: TGCGCCAGTGGGACAGGGGACTACGAGCAGTACTTC. Based on the CDR3 plus reference TRBV5-1 and TRBJ2-7, the full variable domain is KAGVTQTPRYLIKTRGQQVTLSCSPISGHRSVSWYQQTPGQGLQFLFEYFSETQRNKGNFPGRFSGRQFSNSRSEMNVSTLELGDSALYLCASGTGDYEQYFGPGTRLTVT.

With respect to this clonotype: A much larger clonotype is one base distant, so this may be a read error. CDR3 DNA sequence: TGTGCCAGCGGCAAAGTAGGACGGGTAAAAAACATTCAGTACTTC. Its translation: CASGKVGRVKNIQYF. This chain uses TRBV21-1 with TRBJ2-4. TRBV21-1 is a documented pseudogene. CDR3 length: 15 amino acids.

There are a few counts of this clonotype. The J gene is TRBJ1-1, the V gene TRBV9; 12 nucleotides match TRBD1. This CDR3 has 17 amino acids. The germline V gene has CDR1 SGDLS and CDR2 YYNGEE. After removal of 4 bases from V and 0 bases from J, the junction contained 7 bases not matched to a gene. The CDR3 here is CASSLGTGGLLNTEAFF. The DNA of the CDR3 is TGTGCCAGCAGCCTAGGGACAGGGGGCTTATTGAACACTGAAGCTTTCTTT.

The chain is built from TRBV6-1 and TRBJ2-2; perhaps TRBD2 as D (5 bases). Germline V CDR1 and CDR2: MNHNS, SASEGT. This CDR3 contains 16 residues. Trimming removed 4 bases from V and 5 bases from J, with 17 bases in between. Here the CDR3 reads CASSVSLVPGTGELFF. CDR3 in DNA: TGTGCCAGCAGTGTAAGCCTAGTACCGGGAACCGGGGAGCTGTTTTTT.

This clonotype was counted ten times or more. The CDR3 loop reads CSARFFTGLNTEAFF. The CDR3 DNA reads as TGCAGTGCTAGATTTTTTACAGGACTAAACACTGAAGCTTTCTTT. The rearrangement links TRBV20-1 to TRBJ1-1; a possible D gene is TRBD1 (5 bases). V was cut by 2 bases and J by 2 bases, with 15 bases left in between. Germline V gene lookup returns CDR1 DFQATT and CDR2 SNEGSKA (reference sequence). This CDR3 contains 15 residues.

This clonotype was seen once. This may come from a read error, since a much larger clone is one base off. The chain carries TRBV5-3 and TRBJ2-7, with a weak D call TRBD2 (6 bases). TRBV5-3 is an open reading frame, and its role is uncertain. The CDR3 runs 15 residues. The CDR3 here is CASSPPGEGSYEHYF. The CDR3 region has the DNA TGTGCCAGCAGCCCTCCGGGAGAGGGATCCTACGAGCATTACTTC.

This clonotype was seen many times. The V call is TRBV30, the J call TRBJ2-1, with D hard to call. The CDR3 spans 13 residues. From germline, CDR1 is GTSNPN and CDR2 SVGIG (reference sequence). The V end was cut by 0 bases, the J end by 4 bases, with 7 bases between. The CDR3 nucleotides read TGTGCCTGGAGTGTACGGATGTACAATGAGCAGTTCTTC. Amino acids: CAWSVRMYNEQFF.

J is TRBJ2-7 and V is TRBV5-6, with 14 bases aligning to TRBD2. Trimming at V came to 0 bases and at J to 4 bases, leaving 3 bases not matched to a gene. This CDR3 comprises 16 residues. Germline V gene lookup returns CDR1 SGHDT and CDR2 YYEEEE. The CDR3 reads CASSLVWTSGRYEQYF. The CDR3 bases are TGTGCCAGCAGCTTGGTTTGGACTAGCGGGAGGTACGAGCAGTACTTC. Looking up the rest from reference TRBV5-6 and TRBJ2-7 gives the full variable domain: DAGVTQSPTHLIKTRGQQVTLRCSPKSGHDTVSWYQQALGQGPQFIFQYYEEEERQRGNFPDRFSGHQFPNYSSELNVNALLLGDSALYLCASSLVWTSGRYEQYFGPGTRLTVT.

The chain has TRBV12-3 or TRBV12-4 and TRBJ2-3, with TRBD2 matching 9 bases. J gave up 6 bases and V 6 bases, and 19 bases lay outside the gene matches. This CDR3 region has 18 residues. CDR3 residues: CASRHTPGTSKGVDTQYF. CDR3 DNA: TGTGCCAGCAGACACACCCCCGGGACTAGCAAAGGTGTTGATACGCAGTATTTT.

This sequence joins TRBV20-1 and TRBJ1-1; D perhaps matches TRBD1 (6 bases). V lost 0 bases, J lost 10 bases, and 6 bases lay in between. Germline values: CDR1 DFQATT, CDR2 SNEGSKA (reference sequence). The CDR3 covers 10 residues. The CDR3 nucleotides read TGCAGTGCTAGAGAAGGGGGAGCTTTCTTT. Encoded protein: CSAREGGAFF.